Following are 18 T cell receptor beta chains from one sample sequenced in a study of blood T cell repertoires in COVID-19. Profiling relied on immunoSEQ multiplex PCR, and the TCRdb table lists in-frame clones only, not all of them. Of under 350,000 clones listed, around 90% are singletons. The sample comprised PBMCs or T cells enriched from blood (not recorded which). These receptor sequences come from a woman aged 40 to 49 who had recovered from COVID-19.

V is TRBV2 and J is TRBJ2-3; 8 nucleotides agree with TRBD1. This CDR3 is 14 amino acids long. The V gene end was trimmed by 4 bases and the J gene end by 4 bases; junction bases not matched to a gene: 4. The germline CDR1 and CDR2 sequences are SNHLY and FYNNEI. The CDR3 loop is CASSGLTGADTQYF. As DNA, the CDR3 is TGTGCCAGCAGTGGGTTGACAGGGGCAGATACGCAGTATTTT.

Details on this clone: The same CDR3 also results from other DNA sequences found in this sample. The chain has TRBV5-1 and TRBJ1-1, with D unresolved. Deletions cut 0 bases from V and 5 bases from J, with 11 bases between. Germline V gives CDR1 SGHRS, CDR2 YFSETQ. The CDR3 length is 14 residues. CDR3 DNA: TGCGCCAGCAGCTTGGATAGCATGGGTACTGAAGCTTTCTTT. Protein: CASSLDSMGTEAFF. The full variable domain, rest sourced from reference TRBV5-1 and TRBJ1-1, is KAGVTQTPRYLIKTRGQQVTLSCSPISGHRSVSWYQQTPGQGLQFLFEYFSETQRNKGNFPGRFSGRQFSNSRSEMNVSTLELGDSALYLCASSLDSMGTEAFFGQGTRLTVV.

This clone was seen just once. The chain has TRBV30 and TRBJ1-5; maybe TRBD1 (6 bases). The CDR3 has 15 amino acids. V lost 5 bases and J lost 0, with 14 bases in between. The germline CDR1 and CDR2 sequences are GTSNPN and SVGIG (reference sequence). Here the CDR3 DNA reads TGTGCCTGGGGAGAACAGGGTTATAGCAATCAGCCCCAGCATTTT. Residues: CAWGEQGYSNQPQHF.

The chain joins TRBV7-9 to TRBJ2-5, with D unclear. The length of the CDR3 is 18 residues. Trimming stripped 4 bases from V and 4 bases from J, with 25 bases between. Germline assignment: CDR1 SEHNR and CDR2 FQNEAQ (reference sequence). DNA of the CDR3: TGTGCCAGCAGCTCTATTCACCGAGTATGGGCTGAAGGAGAGACCCAGTACTTC. This gives the protein CASSSIHRVWAEGETQYF.

CDR3 coding DNA: TGTGCAAGTCGCTTAGGGTCGAGGGGGAAGGGAAAATTGGCTAGTGAAAAACTGTTTTTT. As protein: CASRLGSRGKGKLASEKLFF. The chain joins TRBV12-2 to TRBJ1-4; the table's D call, TRBD1, was not checked against the DNA. TRBV12-2 corresponds to a pseudogene. The CDR3 consists of 20 residues.

This CDR3 is CSVARGSYGYTF. Written as DNA, the CDR3 is TGCAGCGTTGCTAGGGGGTCTTATGGCTACACCTTC. V usage is TRBV29-1 and J usage is TRBJ1-2; tentative D call: TRBD1 (6 bases). Trimming shortened V by 4 bases and J by 5 bases, and 11 bases separated the two germline ends. Germline V lookup: CDR1 SQVTM, CDR2 ANQGSEA. The length of the CDR3 is 12 residues.

The rearrangement joins TRBV19 to TRBJ1-4; possible D gene TRBD1, 6 bases. This CDR3 is built from 17 residues. CDR1 LNHDA and CDR2 SQIVND come from the germline V gene (reference sequence). Trimming pared 3 bases from V and 0 bases from J, leaving 14 bases between. The CDR3 loop reads CASSMRQARTTNEKLFF. For the CDR3, the DNA is TGTGCCAGTAGTATGAGACAGGCCCGGACAACTAATGAAAAACTGTTTTTT. Supplemented by reference TRBV19 and TRBJ1-4, the full variable domain reads DGGITQSPKYLFRKEGQNVTLSCEQNLNHDAMYWYRQDPGQGLRLIYYSQIVNDFQKGDIAEGYSVSREKKESFPLTVTSAQKNPTAFYLCASSMRQARTTNEKLFFGSGTQLSVL.

The chain links TRBV14 to TRBJ2-5, with a tentative D call TRBD1 (6 bases). Trimming removed 0 bases at V and 5 bases at J, with 10 bases between. This CDR3 contains 14 residues. Germline V gives CDR1 SGHDN, CDR2 FVKESK. For the CDR3, the DNA is TGTGCCAGCAGCCAAGAAAGAACAGGGGAGACCCAGTACTTC. Amino acid sequence: CASSQERTGETQYF.

The chain uses TRBV21-1 and TRBJ2-2; the table's D call TRBD1 went unverified against the DNA. TRBV21-1 is a pseudogene segment. This CDR3 has 14 amino acids. CDR3 coding DNA: TGTGCCAGCAGCGTGACAGAAAACACCGGGGAGCTGTTTTTT. Protein sequence: CASSVTENTGELFF.

This chain uses TRBV9 with TRBJ2-6; 10 bases map to TRBD1. CDR1 SGDLS and CDR2 YYNGEE come from the germline V gene. The junction had 13 bases not matched to a gene; V was cut back by 2 bases and J by 5 bases. This CDR3 region has 19 residues. The CDR3 DNA sequence: TGTGCCAGCAGCGTGGGAGGACAGGGGGGTTTTTCTCGGGCCAACGTCCTGACTTTC. Translating it yields CASSVGGQGGFSRANVLTF.

This sequence joins TRBV2 and TRBJ1-6; D not certain. The CDR3 sequence is 12 residues long. CDR1 is SNHLY, CDR2 FYNNEI, per germline. In DNA, the CDR3 is TGTGCAAACAGTTATCATAATTCACCCCTCCACTTT. As protein: CANSYHNSPLHF.

The gene calls are TRBV7-9 and TRBJ2-3; TRBD2 agrees at 9 bases. The CDR3 extends over 15 amino acids. J gave up 3 bases and V 5 bases, and 6 bases lay outside the gene matches. Germline values: CDR1 SEHNR, CDR2 FQNEAQ (reference sequence). In DNA, the CDR3 is TGTGCCAGCAGCCGTAGCGGGAGTGGGACAGATACGCAGTATTTT. Its translation is CASSRSGSGTDTQYF.

The V gene is TRBV14, the J gene TRBJ1-3; no firm D call. With 5 bases removed from V and 8 bases from J, the gap between germline ends came to 13 bases. There are 13 residues in the CDR3. CDR1 is SGHDN and CDR2 is FVKESK in the germline V gene. The CDR3: CASSSVGEDTIYF. The CDR3 DNA reads TGTGCCAGCAGCTCGGTTGGGGAGGACACCATATATTTT.

The J gene is TRBJ1-4, the V gene TRBV9; the match to TRBD1 covers 7 bases. Trimming took 4 bases from V and 5 from J; bases not matched to a gene: 8. The CDR3 is 15 residues long. CDR1 is SGDLS, CDR2 YYNGEE, per germline. The CDR3 coding sequence is TGTGCCAGCAGCATGCGGGACAGTCTAAATGAAAAACTGTTTTTT. Translated: CASSMRDSLNEKLFF.

The V gene is TRBV7-2, the J gene TRBJ2-7; 10 bases align to TRBD1. V gave up 4 bases and J gave up 1 base; unmatched junction bases: 7. The length of the CDR3 is 16 residues. CDR1 is SGHTA and CDR2 is FQGNSA in the germline V gene. The CDR3 sequence: CASSSRGGQGSYEQYF. CDR3 coding DNA: TGTGCCAGCAGCTCCCGGGGGGGACAGGGGTCCTACGAGCAGTACTTC.

The chain is built from TRBV13 and TRBJ2-5, with TRBD2 identical over 7 bases. CDR3 length: 17 amino acids. Trimming cost V 1 base and J 2 bases; bases outside gene matches: 10. Germline assignment: CDR1 PRHDT and CDR2 FYEKMQ (reference sequence). CDR3 DNA sequence: TGTGCCAGCAGCTTAGCCACCGGGGGGTGGGAACAAGAGACCCAGTACTTC. It encodes CASSLATGGWEQETQYF.

The CDR3 DNA is TGTGCCACCCAGGACAGGGGGCAAGATCAGCCCCAGCATTTT. This codes for CATQDRGQDQPQHF. V and J are TRBV2 and TRBJ1-5; 11 positions match TRBD1. This CDR3 spans 14 amino acids. V trimming: 10 bases; J trimming: 5 bases; junction bases outside the gene matches: 7. Germline CDR1 and CDR2: SNHLY and FYNNEI.

The V and J genes are TRBV5-6 and TRBJ1-2, with 11 bases identical to TRBD1. Germline loops: CDR1 SGHDT, CDR2 YYEEEE. The CDR3 has 18 residues. V shed 1 base, J shed 3 bases, and the junction held 11 bases outside the gene matches. The CDR3 sequence is CASSLSGIGQGADYGYTF. As DNA, the CDR3 is TGTGCCAGCAGCTTGTCGGGAATTGGACAGGGGGCCGACTATGGCTACACCTTC.